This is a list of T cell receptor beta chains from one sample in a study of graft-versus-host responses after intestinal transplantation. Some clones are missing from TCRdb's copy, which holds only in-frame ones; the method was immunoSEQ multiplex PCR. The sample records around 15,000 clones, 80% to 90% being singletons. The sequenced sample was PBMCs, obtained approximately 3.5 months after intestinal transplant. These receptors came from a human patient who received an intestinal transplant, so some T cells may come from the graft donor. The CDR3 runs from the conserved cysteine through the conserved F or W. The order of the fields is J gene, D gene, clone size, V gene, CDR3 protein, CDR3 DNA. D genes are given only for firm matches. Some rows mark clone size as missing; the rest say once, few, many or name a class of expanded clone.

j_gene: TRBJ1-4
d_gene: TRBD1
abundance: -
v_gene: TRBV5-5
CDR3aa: CASSSDRAYNEKLFF
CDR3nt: TGTGCCAGCAGCTCGGACAGGGCCTATAATGAAAAACTGTTTTTT

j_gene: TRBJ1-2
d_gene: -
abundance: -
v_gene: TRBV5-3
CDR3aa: CARVGTMVRKTYGYTF
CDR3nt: TGTGCCAGAGTGGGCACAATGGTGAGAAAGACCTATGGCTACACCTTC

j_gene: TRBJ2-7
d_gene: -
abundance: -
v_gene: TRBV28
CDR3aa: CASSLSRPQEQYF
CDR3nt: TGTGCCAGCAGTTTATCGAGGCCTCAGGAGCAGTACTTC

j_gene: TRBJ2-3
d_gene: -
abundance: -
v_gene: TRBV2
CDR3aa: CASSETESTDTQYF
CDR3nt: TGTGCCAGCAGTGAAACAGAAAGCACAGATACGCAGTATTTT

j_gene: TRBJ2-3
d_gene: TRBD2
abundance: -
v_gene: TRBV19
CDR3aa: CASSIGLADTDTQYF
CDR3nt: TGTGCCAGTAGTATTGGACTAGCTGACACAGATACGCAGTATTTT

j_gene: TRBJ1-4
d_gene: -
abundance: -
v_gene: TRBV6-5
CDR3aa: CASRGKQKLFF
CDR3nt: TGTGCCAGCAGGGGCAAACAAAAACTGTTTTTT

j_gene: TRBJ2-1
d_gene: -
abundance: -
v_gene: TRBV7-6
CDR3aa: CASSPRTPYNEQFF
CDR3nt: TGTGCCAGCAGCCCCCGGACGCCCTACAATGAGCAGTTCTTC

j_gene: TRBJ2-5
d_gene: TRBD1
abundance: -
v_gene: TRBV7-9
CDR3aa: CASSSRDRGTQETQYF
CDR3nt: TGTGCCAGCAGCTCCAGGGACAGGGGGACCCAAGAGACCCAGTACTTC

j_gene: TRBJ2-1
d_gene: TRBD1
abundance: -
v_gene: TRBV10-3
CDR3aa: CAISELWTGGNEQFF
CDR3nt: TGTGCCATCAGTGAGTTATGGACAGGGGGGAATGAGCAGTTCTTC

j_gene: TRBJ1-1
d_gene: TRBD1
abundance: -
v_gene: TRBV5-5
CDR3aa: CASSLDRAVEAFF
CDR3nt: TGTGCCAGCAGCCTGGACAGGGCAGTGGAAGCTTTCTTT

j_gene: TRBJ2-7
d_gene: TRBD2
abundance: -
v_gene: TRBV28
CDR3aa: CASSLAASGPYEQYF
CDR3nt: TGTGCCAGCAGTTTAGCGGCTAGCGGCCCCTACGAGCAGTACTTC

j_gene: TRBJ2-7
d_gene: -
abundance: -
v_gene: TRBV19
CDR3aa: CASSIDSVLPYEQYF
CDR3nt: TGTGCCAGTAGTATAGATTCCGTTCTACCCTACGAGCAGTACTTC

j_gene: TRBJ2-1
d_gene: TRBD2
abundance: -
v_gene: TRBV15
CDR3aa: CAASSDPGLASDEQFF
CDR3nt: TGTGCCGCCAGCAGTGATCCGGGACTAGCGTCGGATGAGCAGTTCTTC

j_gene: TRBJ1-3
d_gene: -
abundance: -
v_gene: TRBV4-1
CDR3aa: CASSLLIVRSSGNTIYF
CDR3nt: TGCGCCAGCAGCCTCCTAATCGTCAGGAGCTCTGGAAACACCATATATTTT

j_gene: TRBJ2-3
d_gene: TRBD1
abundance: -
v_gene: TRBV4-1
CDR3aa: CASSQRESFETGTTDTQYF
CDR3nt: TGCGCCAGCAGCCAAAGGGAATCCTTTGAGACAGGGACCACAGATACGCAGTATTTT

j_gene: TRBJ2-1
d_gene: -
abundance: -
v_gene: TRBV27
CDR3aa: CASSPQGYEQFF
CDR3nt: TGTGCCAGCAGTCCCCAGGGATATGAGCAGTTCTTC

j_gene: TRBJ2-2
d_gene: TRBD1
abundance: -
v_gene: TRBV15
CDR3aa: CATSPEAPGQGPRTGELFF
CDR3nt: TGTGCCACCAGCCCGGAGGCCCCGGGACAGGGGCCTCGCACCGGGGAGCTGTTTTTT

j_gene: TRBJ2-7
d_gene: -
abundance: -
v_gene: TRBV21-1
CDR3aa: CASSKVGREYYEQYF
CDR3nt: TGTGCCAGCAGCAAAGTCGGCAGGGAGTACTACGAGCAGTACTTC

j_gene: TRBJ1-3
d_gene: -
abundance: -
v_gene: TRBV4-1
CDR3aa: CASSPGQFSGNTIYF
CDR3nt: TGCGCCAGCAGCCCCGGGCAGTTTTCCGGAAACACCATATATTTT

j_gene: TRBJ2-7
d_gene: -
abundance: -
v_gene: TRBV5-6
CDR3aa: CASSPTGQAYEQYF
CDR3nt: TGTGCCAGCAGCCCCACCGGACAAGCCTACGAGCAGTACTTC

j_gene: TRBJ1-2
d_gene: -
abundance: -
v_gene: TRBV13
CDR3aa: CASSLGYGYTF
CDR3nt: TGTGCCAGCAGCTTAGGATATGGCTACACCTTC

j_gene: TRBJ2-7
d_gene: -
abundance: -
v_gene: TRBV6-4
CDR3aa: CASSPEGSGAYEQYF
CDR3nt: TGTGCCAGCAGTCCCGAAGGGTCAGGGGCCTACGAGCAGTACTTC

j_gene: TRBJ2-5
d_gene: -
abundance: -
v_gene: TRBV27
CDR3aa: CASSVPTGHQETQYF
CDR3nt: TGTGCCAGCAGCGTCCCGACAGGACACCAAGAGACCCAGTACTTC

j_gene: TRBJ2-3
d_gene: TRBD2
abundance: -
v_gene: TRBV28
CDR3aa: CASSRTSGRDRTDTQYF
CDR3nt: TGTGCCAGCAGTCGGACTAGCGGGAGGGATCGCACAGATACGCAGTATTTT

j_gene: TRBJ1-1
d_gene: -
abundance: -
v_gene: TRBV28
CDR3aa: CASSPPTEVNTEAFF
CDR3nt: TGTGCCAGCAGCCCCCCGACAGAGGTTAACACTGAAGCTTTCTTT

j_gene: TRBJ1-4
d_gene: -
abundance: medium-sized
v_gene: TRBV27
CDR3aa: CASSLFDGPNEKLFF
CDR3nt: TGTGCCAGCAGTTTATTCGACGGACCTAATGAAAAACTGTTTTTT

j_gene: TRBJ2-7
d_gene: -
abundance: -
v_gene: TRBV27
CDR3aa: CASSLSGNYEQYF
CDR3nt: TGTGCCAGCAGTTTATCTGGAAATTACGAGCAGTACTTC

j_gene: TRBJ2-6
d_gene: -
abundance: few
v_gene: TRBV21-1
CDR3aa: CANGRQGTSGNLFGANVLTF
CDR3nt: TGTGCCAACGGAAGACAGGGCACTAGCGGGAACCTCTTTGGGGCCAACGTCCTGACTTTC

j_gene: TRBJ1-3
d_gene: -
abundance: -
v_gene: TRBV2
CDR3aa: CASSEQGTHSGNTIYF
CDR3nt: TGTGCCAGCAGTGAACAGGGGACCCACTCTGGAAACACCATATATTTT

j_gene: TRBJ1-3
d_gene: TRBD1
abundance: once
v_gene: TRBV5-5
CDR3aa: CASSPDRVSGNTIYF
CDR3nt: TGTGCCAGCAGCCCCGACAGGGTCTCTGGAAACACCATATATTTT

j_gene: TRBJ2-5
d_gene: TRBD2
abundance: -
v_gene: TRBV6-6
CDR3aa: CASSYFSGSFETQYF
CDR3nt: TGTGCCAGCAGTTACTTTAGCGGGAGTTTTGAGACCCAGTACTTC

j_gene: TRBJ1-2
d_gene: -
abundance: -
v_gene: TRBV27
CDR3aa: CASLSRAPYGYTF
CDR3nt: TGTGCCAGCCTTTCCAGGGCACCCTATGGCTACACCTTC

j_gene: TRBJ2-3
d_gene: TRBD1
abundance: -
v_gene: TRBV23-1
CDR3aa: CASSPPEGACTDTQYF
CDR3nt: TGCGCCAGCAGCCCCCCCGAGGGGGCCTGCACAGATACGCAGTATTTT

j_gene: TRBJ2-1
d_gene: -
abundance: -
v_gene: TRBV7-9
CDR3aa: CASSLGFLRLSSYNEQFF
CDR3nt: TGTGCCAGCAGCTTAGGTTTCTTGCGGCTGAGCTCCTACAATGAGCAGTTCTTC

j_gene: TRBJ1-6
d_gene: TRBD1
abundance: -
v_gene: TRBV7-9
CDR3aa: CASSAQGGSISPPHF
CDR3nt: TGTGCCAGCAGCGCACAGGGGGGTAGTATATCACCCCCCCACTTT

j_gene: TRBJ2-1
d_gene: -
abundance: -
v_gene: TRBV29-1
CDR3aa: CSVFGSSYNEQFF
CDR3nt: TGCAGCGTTTTCGGGAGCTCATACAATGAGCAGTTCTTC

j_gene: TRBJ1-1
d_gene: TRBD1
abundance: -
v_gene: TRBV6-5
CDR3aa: CASSYSDRGDTEAFF
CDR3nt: TGTGCCAGCAGTTACTCGGACAGGGGCGACACTGAAGCTTTCTTT

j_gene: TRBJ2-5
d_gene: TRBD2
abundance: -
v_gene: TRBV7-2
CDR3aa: CASSLACGGQETQYF
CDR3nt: TGTGCCAGCAGCTTAGCGTGCGGGGGTCAAGAGACCCAGTACTTC

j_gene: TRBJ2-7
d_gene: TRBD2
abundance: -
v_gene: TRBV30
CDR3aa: CAWTPSGGEQYF
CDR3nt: TGTGCCTGGACCCCGAGCGGGGGTGAGCAGTACTTC

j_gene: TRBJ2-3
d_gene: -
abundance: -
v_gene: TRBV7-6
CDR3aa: CASSLGSRLVSTDTQYF
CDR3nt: TGTGCCAGCAGCTTAGGCAGCCGACTAGTCTCCACAGATACGCAGTATTTT

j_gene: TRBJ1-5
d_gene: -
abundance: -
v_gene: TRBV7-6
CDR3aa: CASSLGRVDQPQHF
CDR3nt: TGTGCCAGCAGCTTAGGCAGGGTGGACCAGCCCCAGCATTTT

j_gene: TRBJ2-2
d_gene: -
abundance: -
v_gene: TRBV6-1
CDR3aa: CASNRDLDTGELFF
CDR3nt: TGTGCCAGCAATCGGGACCTAGACACCGGGGAGCTGTTTTTT

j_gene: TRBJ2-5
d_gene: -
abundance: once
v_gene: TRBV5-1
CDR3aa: CASSLGLGLQETQYF
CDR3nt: TGCGCCAGCAGCTTGGGATTGGGACTCCAAGAGACCCAGTACTTC

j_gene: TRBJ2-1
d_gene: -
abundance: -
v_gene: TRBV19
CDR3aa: CASSIPSPAAYNEQFF
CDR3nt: TGTGCCAGTAGTATACCCTCCCCAGCGGCCTACAATGAGCAGTTCTTC

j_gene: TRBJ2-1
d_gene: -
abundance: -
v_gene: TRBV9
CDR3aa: CASSPPGRGYNEQFF
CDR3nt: TGTGCCAGCAGCCCACCGGGGAGAGGCTACAATGAGCAGTTCTTC

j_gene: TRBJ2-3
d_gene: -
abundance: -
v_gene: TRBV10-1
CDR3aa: CASSDGYTQYF
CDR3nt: TGCGCCAGCAGTGACGGCTATACGCAGTATTTT

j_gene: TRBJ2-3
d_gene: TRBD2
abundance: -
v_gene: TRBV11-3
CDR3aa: CASSLALAGGTDTQYF
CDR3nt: TGTGCCAGCAGCTTAGCACTAGCGGGAGGGACAGATACGCAGTATTTT

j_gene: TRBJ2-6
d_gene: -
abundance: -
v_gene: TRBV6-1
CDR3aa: CASSEGTSGANVLTF
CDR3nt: TGTGCCAGCAGTGAAGGGACATCGGGGGCCAACGTCCTGACTTTC

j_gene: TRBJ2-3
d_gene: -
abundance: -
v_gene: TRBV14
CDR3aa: CASSRPTSTDTQYF
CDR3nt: TGTGCCAGCAGCAGGCCGACTAGCACAGATACGCAGTATTTT

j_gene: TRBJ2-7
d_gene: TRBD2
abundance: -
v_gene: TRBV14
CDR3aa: CASSQLSGRASYEQYF
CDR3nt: TGTGCCAGCAGCCAACTTAGCGGGAGGGCGTCCTACGAGCAGTACTTC

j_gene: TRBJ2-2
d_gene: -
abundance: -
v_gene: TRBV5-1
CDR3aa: CASRQAPNTGELFF
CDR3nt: TGCGCCAGCAGACAGGCCCCGAACACCGGGGAGCTGTTTTTT

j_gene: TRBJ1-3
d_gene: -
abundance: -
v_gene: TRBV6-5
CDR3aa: CASSYGAAGNTIYF
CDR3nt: TGTGCCAGCAGTTACGGGGCGGCTGGAAACACCATATATTTT